In this sample, the clone carrying this T cell receptor (beta chain) turned up once. Germline V gives CDR1 SGHRS, CDR2 YFSETQ. V shed 4 bases, J shed 3 bases, and the junction held 7 bases outside the gene matches. This CDR3 has 17 residues. Sequenced by immunoSEQ multiplex PCR; TCRdb stores in-frame clones only, minus some. The data hold more than 250,000 clones, with more than 70% observed a single time. The source of the sample is a study of blood T cell repertoires in COVID-19. Overall study: Italy, Spain and the United States were the sources of the convalescent and acute COVID-19 samples.

Sequencing was done on a sample of peripheral blood. This clonotype was obtained from a man younger than 35 who had recovered from COVID-19. This chain connects TRBV5-1 to TRBJ2-1, with 13 bases matching TRBD2. The CDR3 DNA reads as TGCGCCAGCAGCCCGGGGACTAGCGGGGAAATCTACAATGAGCAGTTCTTC. Translated: CASSPGTSGEIYNEQFF.